The 11 T cell receptor beta chains given below trace back to one sample, sequenced in a study of T cell responses to AZD1222 COVID-19 vaccine. Here immunoSEQ multiplex PCR was the method, and the copy in TCRdb shows in-frame clones only, minus some. Here the sample spans about 140,000 clones, around 92% being singletons. The starting material was peripheral blood, obtained 28 days after the second AZD1222 dose. These receptors were collected from an adult who received the AZD1222 COVID-19 vaccine.

V and J are TRBV28 and TRBJ2-1, with 9 bases lining up with TRBD2. The CDR3 totals 16 residues. Trimming cost V 8 bases and J 5 bases; bases outside gene matches: 13. CDR1 is MDHEN and CDR2 is SYDVKM in the germline V gene. In nucleotides, the CDR3 is TGTGCCAGCCCACCCGGGGGGAGCGGGAGGAACAATGAGCAGTTCTTC. It encodes CASPPGGSGRNNEQFF.

The CDR3 DNA sequence: TGTGCCAGCAGCGTGGCAGTTAAAGAGACCCAGTACTTC. This gives the protein CASSVAVKETQYF. The rearrangement uses TRBV9 and TRBJ2-5; D gene uncertain. V lost 2 bases to trimming and J lost 3 bases, with 8 bases between them. The CDR3 runs to 13 residues. Germline lookup yields CDR1 SGDLS and CDR2 YYNGEE.

This clone was counted once. The chain links TRBV7-9 to TRBJ2-5; TRBD2 aligns across 10 bases. Trimming removed 0 bases from V and 2 bases from J; junction bases left unmatched: 6. The CDR3 extends over 17 amino acids. In germline, CDR1 is SEHNR, CDR2 FQNEAQ (reference sequence). CDR3 amino acids: CASSLALASGRQETQYF. The CDR3, as DNA: TGTGCCAGCAGCTTAGCGCTGGCTAGCGGGAGACAAGAGACCCAGTACTTC.

This chain connects TRBV19 to TRBJ1-3; no reliable D call. Germline CDR1 and CDR2: LNHDA and SQIVND (reference sequence). The CDR3 loop spans 16 amino acids. Trimming stripped 3 bases from V and 0 bases from J, with 12 bases between. CDR3 DNA sequence: TGTGCCAGTAGTATCTTGCCCAGATCCTCTGGAAACACCATATATTTT. Translating gives CASSILPRSSGNTIYF.

This clone was found once. The genes are TRBV30 and TRBJ1-1, with a possible D match to TRBD1 (5 bases). The CDR3 is 16 amino acids. CDR1 and CDR2 (germline): GTSNPN, SVGIG (reference sequence). The V end lost 3 bases, the J end lost 6 bases, and 23 bases lay between the germline ends. The CDR3 DNA is TGTGCCTGGAGACTGCTCTCCGGGACGCTCGGAGCTGAAGCTTTCTTT. Protein: CAWRLLSGTLGAEAFF.

The chain is built from TRBV6-2 or TRBV6-3 and TRBJ2-7, with 8 bases that match TRBD2. Trimming took 5 bases from V and 6 from J; bases not matched to a gene: 9. CDR1 MNHEY and CDR2 SVGEGT come from the germline V gene. This CDR3 contains 14 residues. CDR3 nucleotide sequence: TGTGCCAGCAGTAAAACGGGAGGGCCCGGCGAGCAGTACTTC. Its translation is CASSKTGGPGEQYF.

Concerning this clone: Other DNA sequences in this specimen translate into the identical CDR3. The V gene is TRBV18, the J gene TRBJ2-5; no clear D. There are 12 residues in the CDR3. Trimming took 0 bases from V and 4 from J, leaving 3 bases between them. Germline V lookup: CDR1 KGHSH, CDR2 LQKENI. CDR3 in amino acids: CASSPPGETQYF. In DNA, the CDR3 is TGTGCCAGCTCACCACCGGGAGAGACCCAGTACTTC.

In regard to this clone: In the same sample, other DNA sequences code for this CDR3. This chain links TRBV6-5 with TRBJ1-1; no definite D call. CDR1 MNHEY and CDR2 SVGAGI come from the germline V gene. The CDR3 spans 13 residues. Trimming removed 0 bases from V and 0 bases from J, with 2 bases in between. The CDR3 protein is CASSYSVNTEAFF. The CDR3 nucleotides read TGTGCCAGCAGTTACTCTGTGAACACTGAAGCTTTCTTT.

The chain recombines TRBV7-2 with TRBJ2-7, with unresolved D. V dropped 2 bases and J dropped 10 bases, with 12 bases sitting between them. CDR1 is SGHTA, CDR2 FQGNSA, per germline. CDR3 length equals 12 residues. CDR3 loop: CASSLYSGPQYF. CDR3 DNA sequence: TGTGCCAGCAGCTTATATTCCGGGCCCCAGTACTTC.

V is TRBV28 and J is TRBJ1-2, with a possible D match to TRBD1 (6 bases). The CDR3 is 13 residues long. Trimming shortened V by 2 bases and J by 8 bases, and 12 bases separated the two germline ends. Germline V gene sequence: CDR1 MDHEN, CDR2 SYDVKM. The CDR3 region is CASSLQGRLGYTF. CDR3 nucleotide sequence: TGTGCCAGCAGTTTACAGGGGAGGTTAGGCTACACCTTC.

The V call is TRBV5-4, the J call TRBJ1-1; TRBD1 agrees at 7 bases. The CDR3 is 15 residues long. Germline trimming cut 0 bases from V and 3 bases from J; bases unmatched to any gene: 5. The V gene's germline CDR1 is SGHNT and CDR2 YYREEE (reference sequence). The CDR3 DNA follows: TGTGCCAGCAGCTTGGGACAGGGTCTTGACACTGAAGCTTTCTTT. Translation gives CASSLGQGLDTEAFF.